The entry that follows covers one T cell receptor (beta chain) sequence. As yet, its antigen is unknown. The CDR3 contains 13 residues. V shed 0 bases and J shed 4 bases, with 6 bases lying between them. Germline V CDR1 and CDR2: LNHDA, SQIVND (reference sequence). TCRdb used MiXCR to reprocess the reads, holding one entry per CDR3 protein. This repertoire shows around 540,000 distinct CDR3 sequences, roughly a third found once; its top ten account for 17%. The sample belongs to a study of T cell repertoires in cytomegalovirus infection. Notes on the study in general: Carriers of CMV and the relevant HLA type were discriminated by public TCR beta frequency.

The rearrangement links TRBV19 to TRBJ1-1; D not certain. The sequences come from cultured PBMCs, collected from culture after CMV antigen stimulation. The receptor's source is a human donor in good health (CMV status not recorded). Some clones in this sample may be carry-over from other donors' samples. The CDR3 DNA reads as TGTGCCAGTAGTATAGAGGATAGCACTGAAGCTTTCTTT. Its protein product is CASSIEDSTEAFF.